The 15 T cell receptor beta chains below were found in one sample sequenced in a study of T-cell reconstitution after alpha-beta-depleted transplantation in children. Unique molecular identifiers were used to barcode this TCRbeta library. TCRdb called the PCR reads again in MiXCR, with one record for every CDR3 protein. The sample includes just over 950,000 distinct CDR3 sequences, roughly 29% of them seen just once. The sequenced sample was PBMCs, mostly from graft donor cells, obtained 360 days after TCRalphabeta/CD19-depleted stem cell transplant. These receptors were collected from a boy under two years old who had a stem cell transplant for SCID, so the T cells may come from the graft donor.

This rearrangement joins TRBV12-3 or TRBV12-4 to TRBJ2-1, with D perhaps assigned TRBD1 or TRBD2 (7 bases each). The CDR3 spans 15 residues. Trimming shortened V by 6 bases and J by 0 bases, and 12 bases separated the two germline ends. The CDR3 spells CASRARGGSYNEQFF. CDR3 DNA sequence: TGTGCCAGCAGGGCCAGGGGGGGCTCCTACAATGAGCAGTTCTTC.

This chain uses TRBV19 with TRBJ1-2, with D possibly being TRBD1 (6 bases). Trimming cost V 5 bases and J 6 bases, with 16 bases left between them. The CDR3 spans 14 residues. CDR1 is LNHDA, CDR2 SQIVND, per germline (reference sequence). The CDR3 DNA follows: TGTGCCAGTAGTCGCACTGGGGGGCCCCATGGCTACACCTTC. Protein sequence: CASSRTGGPHGYTF.

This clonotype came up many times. The DNA of the CDR3 is TGCAGTGCTAGAGAGGCTCGGGCAGGCGGCAATCAGCCCCAGCATTTT. Amino acids: CSAREARAGGNQPQHF. The chain recombines TRBV20-1 with TRBJ1-5, with D hard to call. V dropped 0 bases and J dropped 2 bases, with 14 bases sitting between them. The CDR3 sequence is 16 residues long. Germline CDR1 reads DFQATT; CDR2 reads SNEGSKA (reference sequence).

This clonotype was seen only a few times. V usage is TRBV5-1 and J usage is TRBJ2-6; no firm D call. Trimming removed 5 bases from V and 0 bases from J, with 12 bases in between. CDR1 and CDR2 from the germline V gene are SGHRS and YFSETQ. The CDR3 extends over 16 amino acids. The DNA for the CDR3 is TGCGCCAGCAGATTGACACTGAGCTCTGGGGCCAACGTCCTGACTTTC. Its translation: CASRLTLSSGANVLTF. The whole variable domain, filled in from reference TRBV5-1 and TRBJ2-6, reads KAGVTQTPRYLIKTRGQQVTLSCSPISGHRSVSWYQQTPGQGLQFLFEYFSETQRNKGNFPGRFSGRQFSNSRSEMNVSTLELGDSALYLCASRLTLSSGANVLTFGAGSRLTVL.

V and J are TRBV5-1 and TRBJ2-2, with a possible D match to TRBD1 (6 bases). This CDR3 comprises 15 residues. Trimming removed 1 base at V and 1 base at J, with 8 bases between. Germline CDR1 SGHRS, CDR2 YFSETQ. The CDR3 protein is CASSLFRGNTGELFF. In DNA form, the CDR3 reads TGCGCCAGCAGCTTGTTCAGGGGGAACACCGGGGAGCTGTTTTTT. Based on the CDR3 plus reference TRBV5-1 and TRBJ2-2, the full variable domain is KAGVTQTPRYLIKTRGQQVTLSCSPISGHRSVSWYQQTPGQGLQFLFEYFSETQRNKGNFPGRFSGRQFSNSRSEMNVSTLELGDSALYLCASSLFRGNTGELFFGEGSRLTVL.

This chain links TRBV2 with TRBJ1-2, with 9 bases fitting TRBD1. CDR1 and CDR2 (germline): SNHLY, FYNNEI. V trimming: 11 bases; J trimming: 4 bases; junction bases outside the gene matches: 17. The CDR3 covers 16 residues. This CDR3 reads CAGKGWRDRDVYGYTF. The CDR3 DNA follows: TGTGCCGGGAAGGGTTGGAGGGACAGGGATGTCTATGGCTACACCTTC.

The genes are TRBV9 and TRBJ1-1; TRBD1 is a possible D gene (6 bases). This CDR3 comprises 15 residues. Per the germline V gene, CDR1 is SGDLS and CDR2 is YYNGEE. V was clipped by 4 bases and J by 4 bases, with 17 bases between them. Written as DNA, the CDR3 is TGTGCCAGCAGCCCTTGGTCCAGGGGAGCCACTGAAGCTTTCTTT. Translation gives CASSPWSRGATEAFF.

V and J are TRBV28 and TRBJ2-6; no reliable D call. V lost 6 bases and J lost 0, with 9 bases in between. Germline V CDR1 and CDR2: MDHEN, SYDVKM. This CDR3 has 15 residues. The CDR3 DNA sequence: TGTGCCAGCAGATACAGAGCCTCTGGGGCCAACGTCCTGACTTTC. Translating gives CASRYRASGANVLTF.

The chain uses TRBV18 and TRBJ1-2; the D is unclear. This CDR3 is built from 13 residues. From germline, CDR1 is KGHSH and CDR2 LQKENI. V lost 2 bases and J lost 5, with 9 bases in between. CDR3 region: CASSPGEGYGYTF. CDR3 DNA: TGTGCCAGCTCACCAGGGGAAGGTTATGGCTACACCTTC.

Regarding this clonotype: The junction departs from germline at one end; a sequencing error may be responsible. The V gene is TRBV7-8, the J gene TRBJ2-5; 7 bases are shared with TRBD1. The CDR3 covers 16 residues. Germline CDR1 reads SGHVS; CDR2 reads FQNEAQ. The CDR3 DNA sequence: TGTGCCAGCAGACCAACCCGACAGGGAATATTAGAGACCCACTACTTC. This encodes CASRPTRQGILETHYF.

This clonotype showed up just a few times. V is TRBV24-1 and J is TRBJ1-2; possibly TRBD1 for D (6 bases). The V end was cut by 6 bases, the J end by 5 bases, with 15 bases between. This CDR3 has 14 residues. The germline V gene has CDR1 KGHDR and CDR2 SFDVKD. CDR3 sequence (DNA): TGTGCCACCAGTCGTCCAGGGGCCTCTTATGGCTACACCTTC. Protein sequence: CATSRPGASYGYTF.

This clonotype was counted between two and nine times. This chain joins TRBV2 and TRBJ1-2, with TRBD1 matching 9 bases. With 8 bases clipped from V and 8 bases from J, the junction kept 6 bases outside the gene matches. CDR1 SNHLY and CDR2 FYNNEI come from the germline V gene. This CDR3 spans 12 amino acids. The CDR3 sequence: CASEGTGLGYTF. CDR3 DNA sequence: TGTGCCAGCGAGGGGACAGGGCTCGGCTACACCTTC. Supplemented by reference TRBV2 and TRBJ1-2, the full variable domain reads EPEVTQTPSHQVTQMGQEVILRCVPISNHLYFYWYRQILGQKVEFLVSFYNNEISEKSEIFDDQFSVERPDGSNFTLKIRSTKLEDSAMYFCASEGTGLGYTFGSGTRLTVV.

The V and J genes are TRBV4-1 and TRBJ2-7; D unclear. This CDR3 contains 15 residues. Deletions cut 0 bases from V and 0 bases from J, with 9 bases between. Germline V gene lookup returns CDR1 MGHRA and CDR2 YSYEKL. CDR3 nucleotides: TGCGCCAGCAGCCAAGAGCTGCTGAGCTCCTACGAGCAGTACTTC. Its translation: CASSQELLSSYEQYF.

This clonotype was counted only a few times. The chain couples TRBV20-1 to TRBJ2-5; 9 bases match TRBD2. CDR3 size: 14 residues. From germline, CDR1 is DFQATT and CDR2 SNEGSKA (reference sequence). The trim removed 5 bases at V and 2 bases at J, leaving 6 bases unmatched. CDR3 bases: TGCAGTGCTGAAGCGGGGGGAAGACAAGAGACCCAGTACTTC. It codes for CSAEAGGRQETQYF.

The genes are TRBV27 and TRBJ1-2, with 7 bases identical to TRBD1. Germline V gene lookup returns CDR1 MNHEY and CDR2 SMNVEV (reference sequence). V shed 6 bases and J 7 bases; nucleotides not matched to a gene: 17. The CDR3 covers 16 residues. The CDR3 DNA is TGTGCCAGCAGCCCAGGGGGGAGCGGCCCTTCTTTTGGCTACACCTTC. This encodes CASSPGGSGPSFGYTF.